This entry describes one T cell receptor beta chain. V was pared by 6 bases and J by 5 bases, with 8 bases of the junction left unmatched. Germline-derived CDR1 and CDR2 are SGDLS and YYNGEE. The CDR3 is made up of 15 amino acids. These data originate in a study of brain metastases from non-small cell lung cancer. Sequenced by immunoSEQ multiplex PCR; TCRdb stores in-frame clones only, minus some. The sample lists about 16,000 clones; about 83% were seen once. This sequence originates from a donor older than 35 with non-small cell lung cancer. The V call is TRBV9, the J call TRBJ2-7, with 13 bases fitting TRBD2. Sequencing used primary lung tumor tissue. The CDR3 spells CASTPGTSGDHEQYF. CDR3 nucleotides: TGTGCCAGCACCCCCGGGACTAGCGGGGACCACGAGCAGTACTTC.